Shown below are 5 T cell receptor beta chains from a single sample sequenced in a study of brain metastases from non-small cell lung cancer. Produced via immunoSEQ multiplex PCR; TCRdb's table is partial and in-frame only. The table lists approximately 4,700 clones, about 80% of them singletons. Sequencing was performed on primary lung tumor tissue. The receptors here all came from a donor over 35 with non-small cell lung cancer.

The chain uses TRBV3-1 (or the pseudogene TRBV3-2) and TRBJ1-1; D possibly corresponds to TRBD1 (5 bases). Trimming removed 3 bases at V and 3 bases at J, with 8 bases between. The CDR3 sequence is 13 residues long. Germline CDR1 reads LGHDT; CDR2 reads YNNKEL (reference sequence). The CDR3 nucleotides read TGTGCCAGCAGCCATTGGGGGGACACTGAAGCTTTCTTT. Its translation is CASSHWGDTEAFF.

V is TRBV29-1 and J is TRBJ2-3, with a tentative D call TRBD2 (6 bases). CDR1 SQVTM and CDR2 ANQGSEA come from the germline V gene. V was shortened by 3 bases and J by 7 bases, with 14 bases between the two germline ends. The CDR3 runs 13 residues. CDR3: CSVEVRGLNTQYF. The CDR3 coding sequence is TGCAGCGTTGAGGTCAGAGGACTAAATACGCAGTATTTT.

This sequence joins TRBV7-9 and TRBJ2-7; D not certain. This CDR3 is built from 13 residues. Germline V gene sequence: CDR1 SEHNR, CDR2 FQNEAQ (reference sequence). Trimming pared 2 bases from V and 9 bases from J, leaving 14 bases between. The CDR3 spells CASSLKWESGQYV. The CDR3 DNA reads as TGTGCCAGCAGCTTAAAGTGGGAATCAGGGCAGTACGTC.

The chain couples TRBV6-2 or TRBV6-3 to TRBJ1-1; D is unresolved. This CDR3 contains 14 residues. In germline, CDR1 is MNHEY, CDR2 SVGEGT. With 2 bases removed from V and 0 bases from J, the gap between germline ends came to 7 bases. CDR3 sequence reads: CASSYGRLNTEAFF. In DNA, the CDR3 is TGTGCCAGCAGTTACGGTCGTTTGAACACTGAAGCTTTCTTT.

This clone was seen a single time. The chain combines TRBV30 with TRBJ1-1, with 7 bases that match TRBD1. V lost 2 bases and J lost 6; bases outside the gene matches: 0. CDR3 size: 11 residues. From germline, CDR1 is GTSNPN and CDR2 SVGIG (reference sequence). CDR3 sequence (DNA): TGTGCCTGGAGTCAGGGGGCTGAAGCTTTCTTT. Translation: CAWSQGAEAFF.